This T cell receptor beta chain is drawn from a study of Ad26.COV2.S vaccination and SARS-CoV-2 variants. For this clone: Its antigen is unknown.

Study observations and caveats: An underestimation of total T cell responses may have resulted from the TCR breadth and depth analyses.

Assay: immunoSEQ multiplex PCR; the TCRdb copy retains only in-frame clones and omits some. The sample consists of some 390,000 clones, approximately 91% of them appearing once. Germline CDR1 reads GTSNPN; CDR2 reads SVGIG (reference sequence). This CDR3 spans 13 amino acids. V gave up 4 bases and J gave up 5 bases; unmatched junction bases: 4. Treatment specified: 15 to 20 received Ad26.COV2.S at low or high dose, single or two shots; a few received placebo; per-sample allocation not given. Sample collection was performed on day 63 after the first vaccine or placebo injection. This specimen was peripheral blood, taken in a trial of Ad26.COV2.S vaccine versus placebo. This TCR came from a person aged 18-65 years who received the Ad26.COV2.S COVID-19 vaccine or a placebo. The chain combines TRBV30 with TRBJ1-5; TRBD1 matches at 8 bases. CDR3 nucleotides: TGTGCCTGGACAGGGGGCTTAGATCAGCCCCAGCATTTT. Its protein product is CAWTGGLDQPQHF. The whole variable domain, filled in from reference TRBV30 and TRBJ1-5, reads SQTIHQWPATLVQPVGSPLSLECTVEGTSNPNLYWYRQAAGRGLQLLFYSVGIGQISSEVPQNLSASRPQDRQFILSSKKLLLSDSGFYLCAWTGGLDQPQHFGDGTRLSIL.